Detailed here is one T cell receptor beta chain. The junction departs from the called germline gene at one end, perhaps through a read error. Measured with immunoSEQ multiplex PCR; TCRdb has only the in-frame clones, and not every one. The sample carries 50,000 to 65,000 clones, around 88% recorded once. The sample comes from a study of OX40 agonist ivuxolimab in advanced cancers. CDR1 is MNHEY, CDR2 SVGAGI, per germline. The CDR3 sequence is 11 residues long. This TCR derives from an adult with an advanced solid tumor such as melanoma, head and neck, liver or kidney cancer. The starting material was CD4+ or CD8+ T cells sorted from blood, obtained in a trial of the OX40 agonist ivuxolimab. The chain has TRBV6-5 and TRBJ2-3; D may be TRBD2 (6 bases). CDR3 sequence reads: CASSSPGLLHF. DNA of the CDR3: TGTGCCAGCAGTAGTCCGGGACTCCTTCATTTT.